These 15 T cell receptor beta chains share one sample of origin, sequenced in a study of blood T cell repertoires in COVID-19. Repertoires were generated with immunoSEQ multiplex PCR, while TCRdb's copy carries only in-frame clones and drops some. The sample contains a few hundred thousand clones, 86% of which appear only once. The sequencing input was peripheral blood. These TCRs come from a woman between 45 and 65 years old with COVID-19, enrolled during active disease.

This clone was counted once. The gene calls are TRBV19 and TRBJ2-5, with D maybe TRBD2 (7 bases). The CDR3 has 15 residues. Germline V gene data show CDR1 as LNHDA and CDR2 as SQIVND (reference sequence). V gave up 2 bases and J gave up 5 bases, with 15 bases separating them. The CDR3 here is CASSIRGGAIETQYF. The CDR3 DNA sequence: TGTGCCAGTAGTATACGTGGGGGGGCCATCGAGACCCAGTACTTC.

This chain links TRBV5-5 with TRBJ1-4, with D perhaps TRBD1 (6 bases). V dropped 4 bases and J dropped 6 bases, with 19 bases sitting between them. CDR1 is SGHKS and CDR2 is YYEKEE in the germline V gene (reference sequence). The CDR3 is made up of 16 amino acids. CDR3 amino acids: CASSIIRGRGDEKLFF. The CDR3 DNA reads TGTGCCAGCAGCATTATCAGGGGACGTGGAGATGAAAAACTGTTTTTT.

CDR3: CASSYRTSGGIGELFF. The CDR3 bases are TGTGCCAGCAGTTACCGAACTAGCGGGGGTATCGGGGAGCTGTTTTTT. The chain has TRBV6-5 and TRBJ2-2, with 11 nucleotides matching TRBD2. Looked up from germline, CDR1 is MNHEY and CDR2 is SVGAGI. CDR3 size: 16 residues. The J segment lost 7 bases and the V segment lost 2 bases, leaving 6 bases of the junction unmatched.

The gene calls are TRBV2 and TRBJ2-3, with a weak D call TRBD1 (6 bases). V lost 5 bases to trimming and J lost 3 bases, with 18 bases between them. There are 16 residues in the CDR3. Per germline, CDR1 SNHLY and CDR2 FYNNEI. The CDR3 DNA is TGTGCCAGCAGTTTCGGACAGCTAAGAAATACAGATACGCAGTATTTT. Protein product: CASSFGQLRNTDTQYF.

The chain links TRBV28 to TRBJ1-1; D possibly corresponds to TRBD1 (6 bases). Germline V gene data show CDR1 as MDHEN and CDR2 as SYDVKM. V shed 5 bases and J shed 6 bases, with 13 bases lying between them. The CDR3 length is 13 residues. This CDR3 reads CASSRGGFPEAFF. The CDR3, as DNA: TGTGCCAGCAGTAGGGGGGGATTCCCTGAAGCTTTCTTT.

The V gene is TRBV4-2, the J gene TRBJ1-1, with a tentative D call TRBD1 (5 bases). V dropped 0 bases and J dropped 2 bases, with 10 bases sitting between them. This CDR3 has 15 amino acids. Germline V gene lookup returns CDR1 LGHNA and CDR2 YNFKEQ. The CDR3 sequence: CASSQERGRNTEAFF. The CDR3, as DNA: TGTGCCAGCAGCCAAGAAAGGGGCCGAAACACTGAAGCTTTCTTT.

This chain uses TRBV5-6 with TRBJ2-5, with 7 bases matching TRBD1. From germline, CDR1 is SGHDT and CDR2 YYEEEE. V dropped 1 base and J dropped 5; count of bases not matched to a gene: 11. The CDR3 spans 16 residues. CDR3 residues: CASSLYGQERVETQYF. CDR3 sequence (DNA): TGTGCCAGCAGCTTGTACGGACAGGAAAGGGTGGAGACCCAGTACTTC.

The CDR3 nucleotides are TGTGCCTTTCGGACTAGCGGTAACACCGGGGAGCTGTTTTTT. This encodes CAFRTSGNTGELFF. J is TRBJ2-2 and V is TRBV5-4; 10 bases fit TRBD2. Looked up from germline, CDR1 is SGHNT and CDR2 is YYREEE (reference sequence). The CDR3 consists of 14 residues. Trimming took 10 bases from V and 2 from J; bases not matched to a gene: 5.

The V gene is TRBV28, the J gene TRBJ1-4; a weak D match, TRBD1 (6 bases). This CDR3 contains 17 residues. V was trimmed by 4 bases and J by 2 bases, leaving 17 bases between them. Germline CDR1 reads MDHEN; CDR2 reads SYDVKM. CDR3 amino acids: CASSSQGNPFTNEKLFF. Here the CDR3 DNA reads TGTGCCAGCAGTTCCCAGGGGAACCCATTCACTAATGAAAAACTGTTTTTT.

The chain recombines TRBV12-1 with TRBJ2-6; the D call of TRBD1 is as the table states it, not checked on the DNA. TRBV12-1 is deemed a pseudogene. The CDR3 consists of 18 residues. The DNA for the CDR3 is TGTGCCAGCAGCTCATCCGGGACAGGAAACTCTGGGGCCAACGTCCTGACTTTC. Translating gives CASSSSGTGNSGANVLTF.

Regarding this clone: Other DNA sequences of this sample code for an identical CDR3. CDR3 nucleotides: TGTGCCAGCAGCCAAGATCGGGGCTACGAGCAGTACTTC. Its protein is CASSQDRGYEQYF. This chain uses TRBV3-1 (or the pseudogene TRBV3-2) with TRBJ2-7; D might be TRBD2 (5 bases). Germline values: CDR1 LGHDT, CDR2 YNNKEL (reference sequence). V was clipped by 0 bases and J by 3 bases, with 6 bases between them. The CDR3 length is 13 residues.

This clone has just one count. This chain joins TRBV9 and TRBJ1-3; tentatively, D is TRBD1 (6 bases). Germline CDR1 SGDLS, CDR2 YYNGEE. V gave up 4 bases and J gave up 1 base, with 9 bases separating them. CDR3 length: 14 amino acids. The CDR3 reads CASSTQGSGNTIYF. The CDR3 coding sequence is TGTGCCAGCAGCACCCAGGGGTCTGGAAACACCATATATTTT.

The chain has TRBV6-5 and TRBJ1-6; possible D gene TRBD1, 5 bases. The length of the CDR3 is 14 residues. V lost 7 bases and J 10 bases, leaving 17 bases between the germline ends. Germline lookup yields CDR1 MNHEY and CDR2 SVGAGI. CDR3 amino acids: CASTERGEGSPLHF. CDR3 coding DNA: TGTGCCAGCACCGAGCGGGGGGAGGGATCACCCCTCCACTTT.

In nucleotides, the CDR3 is TGTGCCAGCAGCTCGGTAGCCAAAAACATTCAGTACTTC. Amino acids: CASSSVAKNIQYF. V gene TRBV11-2 combines with J gene TRBJ2-4; D is unresolved. This CDR3 has 13 residues. Germline CDR1 is SGHAT and CDR2 is FQNNGV. V was shortened by 4 bases and J by 0 bases, with 4 bases between the two germline ends.

This rearrangement joins TRBV10-3 to TRBJ1-2, with TRBD1 matching 8 bases. In germline, CDR1 is ENHRY, CDR2 SYGVKD. The CDR3 is 13 amino acids. The ends lost 6 bases at V and 14 bases at J; junction bases unmatched: 14. The CDR3 spells CAIRGDRRQGCTF. The CDR3 nucleotides are TGTGCCATCAGGGGGGACAGGAGGCAGGGTTGTACCTTC.